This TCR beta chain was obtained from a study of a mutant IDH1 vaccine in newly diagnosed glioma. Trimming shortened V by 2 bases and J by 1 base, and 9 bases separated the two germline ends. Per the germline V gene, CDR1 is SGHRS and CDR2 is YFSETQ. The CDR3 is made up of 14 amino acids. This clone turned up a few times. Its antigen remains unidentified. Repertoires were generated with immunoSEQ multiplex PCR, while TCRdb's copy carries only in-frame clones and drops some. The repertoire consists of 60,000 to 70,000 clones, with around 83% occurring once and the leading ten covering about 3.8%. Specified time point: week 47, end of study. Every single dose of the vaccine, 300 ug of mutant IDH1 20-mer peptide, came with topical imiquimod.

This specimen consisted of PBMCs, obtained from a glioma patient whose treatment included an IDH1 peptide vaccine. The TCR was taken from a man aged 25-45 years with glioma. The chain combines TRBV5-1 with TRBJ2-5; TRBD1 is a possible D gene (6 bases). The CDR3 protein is CASSFDRIQETQYF. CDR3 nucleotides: TGCGCCAGCAGCTTCGACAGGATCCAAGAGACCCAGTACTTC. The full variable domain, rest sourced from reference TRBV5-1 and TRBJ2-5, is KAGVTQTPRYLIKTRGQQVTLSCSPISGHRSVSWYQQTPGQGLQFLFEYFSETQRNKGNFPGRFSGRQFSNSRSEMNVSTLELGDSALYLCASSFDRIQETQYFGPGTRLLVL.